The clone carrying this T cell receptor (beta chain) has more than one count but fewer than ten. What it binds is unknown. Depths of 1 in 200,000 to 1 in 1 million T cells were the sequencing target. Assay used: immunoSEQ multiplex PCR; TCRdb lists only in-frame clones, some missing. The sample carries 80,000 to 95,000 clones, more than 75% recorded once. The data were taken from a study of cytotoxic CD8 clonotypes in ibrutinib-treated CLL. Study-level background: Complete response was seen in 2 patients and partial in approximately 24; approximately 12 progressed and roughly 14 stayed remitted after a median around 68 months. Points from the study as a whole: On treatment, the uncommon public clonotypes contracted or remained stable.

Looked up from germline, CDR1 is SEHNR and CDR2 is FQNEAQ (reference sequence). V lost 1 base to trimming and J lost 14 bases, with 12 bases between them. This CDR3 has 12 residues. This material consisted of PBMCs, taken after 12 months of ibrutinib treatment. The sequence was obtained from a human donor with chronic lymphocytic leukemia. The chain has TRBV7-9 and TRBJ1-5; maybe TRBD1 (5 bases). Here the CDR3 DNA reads TGTGCCAGCAGCTTAGTGGGGGGTAGGGAGCATTTT. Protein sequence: CASSLVGGREHF. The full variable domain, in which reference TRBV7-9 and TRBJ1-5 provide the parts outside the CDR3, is DTGVSQNPRHKITKRGQNVTFRCDPISEHNRLYWYRQTLGQGPEFLTYFQNEAQLEKSRLLSDRFSAERPKGSFSTLEIQRTEQGDSAMYLCASSLVGGREHFGDGTRLSIL.